Listed below are T cell receptor beta chains from one sample, sequenced in a study of cytomegalovirus exposure and HLA in healthy donors. Clones were sequenced by immunoSEQ multiplex PCR, and TCRdb holds only the in-frame ones, with some missing. The sample shows 150,000 to 200,000 clones, roughly 80% of them seen only once. Sequencing was done on a sample of PBMCs. The receptors shown here come from a man in his sixties in good health and CMV-seronegative. Each CDR3 is given with its conserved first and last residue. Fields, in order: J gene, V gene, CDR3 protein.

TRBJ2-7 TRBV27 CASSLDSLSYEQYF
TRBJ2-1 TRBV29-1 CSLLGGNEQFF
TRBJ2-1 TRBV5-8 CASSTGLAEPNEQFF
TRBJ2-2 TRBV30 CAWGTGTGELFF
TRBJ1-1 TRBV15 CATSRTGSITEAFF
TRBJ1-1 TRBV30 CAWSVPGGPVAFF
TRBJ2-1 TRBV2 CASSEIRGDEQFF
TRBJ1-1 TRBV4-2 CASSQGRQGGSTEAFF
TRBJ2-7 TRBV5-4 CASKEAGDYEQYF
TRBJ2-2 TRBV5-6 CASSPLLGGGPNTGELFF
TRBJ1-6 TRBV19 CASSIARSSYNSPLHF
TRBJ1-1 TRBV7-9 CSSSPGGTEAFF
TRBJ1-1 TRBV10-3 CAITTDRASGEAFF
TRBJ2-7 TRBV25-1 CASRLTGPYEQYF
TRBJ2-5 TRBV9 CASSVGQQETQYF
TRBJ1-3 TRBV12-5 CASGLVAGGPPGNTIYF
TRBJ2-1 TRBV18 CASSLTSGRSYNEQFF
TRBJ1-6 TRBV30 CAWSVPWGVGAPLHF
TRBJ2-5 TRBV11-2 CASSPSGTRQRQETQYF
TRBJ2-2 TRBV2 CASSEAVGAGELFF
TRBJ2-5 TRBV6-5 CASSYRSDGQETQYF
TRBJ2-5 TRBV7-9 CASSPSGKKTQYF
TRBJ1-2 TRBV6-5 CASRRGQGGYTF
TRBJ1-3 TRBV7-8 CASSLRRGQASGNTIYF
TRBJ1-3 TRBV28 CASSTAGTSYF
TRBJ2-5 TRBV5-1 CASYKGGSETQYF
TRBJ1-4 TRBV19 CASRLTAGNEKLFF
TRBJ2-7 TRBV30 CAWSFQYEQYF
TRBJ2-7 TRBV9 CASSVDPGSSYEQYF
TRBJ2-1 TRBV9 CASSSQGALANEQFF
TRBJ2-7 TRBV27 CASRILSGQIYEQYF
TRBJ1-5 TRBV19 CASSIIGQAGQPQHF
TRBJ2-7 TRBV4-1 CASRRTSGGQHSYEQYF
TRBJ2-7 TRBV7-2 CASSFVAGVKAEQYF
TRBJ2-1 TRBV14 CASSPTSGITNEQFF
TRBJ2-2 TRBV6-1 CASSVGGYTGELFF
TRBJ1-1 TRBV4-1 CASSQVVITNTEAFF
TRBJ2-2 TRBV27 CASHPGGGRQNTGELFF